These 14 T cell receptor beta chains were all obtained from the same sample, sequenced in a study of identical twins. Using its own MiXCR run on the 5' RACE reads, TCRdb lists one record per CDR3 protein. Of 450,000 to 650,000 distinct CDR3 sequences listed, approximately 10% are singletons. These same records also appear under a second study, on yellow fever vaccine responses in identical twins.

Sample: PBMCs. All receptors come from a woman younger than 35 in good health.

The sample holds a few counts of this clonotype. The V gene is TRBV30, the J gene TRBJ2-3; D may be TRBD2 (6 bases). CDR3 length equals 15 residues. Trimming cost V 3 bases and J 2 bases, with 15 bases left between them. CDR1 is GTSNPN, CDR2 SVGIG, per germline (reference sequence). The CDR3 reads CAWSAGTSTTDTQYF. CDR3 in DNA: TGTGCCTGGAGCGCCGGGACTTCAACCACAGATACGCAGTATTTT.

This clonotype showed up just a few times. The chain links TRBV3-1 to TRBJ2-6, with 11 bases that match TRBD1. This CDR3 is built from 22 residues. J gave up 0 bases and V 4 bases, and 17 bases lay outside the gene matches. Germline CDR1 and CDR2: LGHDT and YNNKEL (reference sequence). Here the CDR3 reads CASSLTTWTGGQLNSGANVLTF. The CDR3, as DNA: TGTGCCAGCAGCCTTACGACTTGGACAGGGGGCCAGCTGAACTCTGGGGCCAACGTCCTGACTTTC.

This clonotype was seen more than once but under ten times. The chain employs TRBV7-2 and TRBJ2-6; possibly TRBD1 for D (5 bases). Trimming cost V 5 bases and J 3 bases, with 11 bases left between them. CDR3 length: 15 amino acids. Germline V gene lookup returns CDR1 SGHTA and CDR2 FQGNSA. CDR3 residues: CASSPQGRGANVLTF. DNA of the CDR3: TGTGCCAGCAGCCCCCAGGGTCGTGGGGCCAACGTCCTGACTTTC.

Many counts were recorded for this clonotype. The CDR3 coding sequence is TGCGCCAGCAGCGGGCCCAGTAGCATTCAGTACTTC. Its protein product is CASSGPSSIQYF. The chain has TRBV4-3 and TRBJ2-4, with no clear D. CDR3 length: 12 amino acids. Germline assignment: CDR1 LGHNA and CDR2 YSLEER. The V end lost 5 bases, the J end lost 9 bases, and 11 bases lay between the germline ends.

This clonotype was observed many times. This sequence joins TRBV3-1 and TRBJ2-2; D unclear. The CDR3 has 13 residues. Between the trimmed V and J ends, which lost 2 bases and 3 bases, there was a span of 4 bases. Germline CDR1 reads LGHDT; CDR2 reads YNNKEL (reference sequence). The CDR3: CASSQTYTGELFF. The CDR3 DNA reads as TGTGCCAGCAGCCAAACTTACACCGGGGAGCTGTTTTTT.

V usage is TRBV7-6 and J usage is TRBJ1-5; D not resolved. CDR3 length: 15 amino acids. Trimming stripped 1 base from V and 4 bases from J, with 11 bases between. In germline, CDR1 is SGHVS, CDR2 FNYEAQ. CDR3 residues: CASSLEPGDNQPQHF. CDR3 sequence (DNA): TGTGCCAGCAGCTTAGAGCCAGGCGATAATCAGCCCCAGCATTTT.

The V call is TRBV20-1, the J call TRBJ2-7; 7 bases align to TRBD2. Trimming at V came to 2 bases and at J to 3 bases, leaving 7 bases not matched to a gene. Germline V lookup: CDR1 DFQATT, CDR2 SNEGSKA (reference sequence). CDR3 size: 14 residues. CDR3 DNA sequence: TGCAGTGCTAGAACTGGCGGGAGCTACTACGAGCAGTACTTC. This gives the protein CSARTGGSYYEQYF.

This clonotype was recorded at least ten times. V usage is TRBV11-2 and J usage is TRBJ1-2; D gene unclear. CDR1 and CDR2 from the germline V gene are SGHAT and FQNNGV. With 9 bases removed from V and 4 bases from J, the gap between germline ends came to 12 bases. The CDR3 totals 12 residues. The CDR3 DNA is TGTGCCAGTGCGCAGACTCTCTATGGCTACACCTTC. It encodes CASAQTLYGYTF.

Many counts were recorded for this clonotype. J is TRBJ2-7 and V is TRBV27, with D hard to call. Trimming shortened V by 6 bases and J by 2 bases, and 17 bases separated the two germline ends. The CDR3 runs to 15 residues. The germline gives CDR1 MNHEY, CDR2 SMNVEV (reference sequence). The CDR3 spells CASRPIGNGPYEQYF. CDR3 DNA sequence: TGTGCCAGCAGGCCCATAGGGAATGGTCCCTACGAGCAGTACTTC.

The genes are TRBV6-1 and TRBJ2-3; TRBD1 matches at 8 bases. This CDR3 region has 12 residues. Trimming removed 11 bases from V and 7 bases from J; junction bases left unmatched: 8. In germline, CDR1 is MNHNS, CDR2 SASEGT. The CDR3 sequence is CAVGQGAYTQYF. In nucleotides, the CDR3 is TGTGCCGTAGGGCAGGGGGCATATACGCAGTATTTT.

In its sample, this clonotype was seen a few times. This chain links TRBV3-1 with TRBJ2-1; TRBD1 or TRBD2 may be the D gene (5 bases each). This CDR3 is 13 amino acids long. The V end lost 4 bases, the J end lost 10 bases, and 14 bases lay between the germline ends. Per the germline V gene, CDR1 is LGHDT and CDR2 is YNNKEL (reference sequence). DNA for the CDR3: TGTGCCAGCAGCCGCCGGGACCCCGGAGAGCAGTTCTTC. Amino acids: CASSRRDPGEQFF.

This clonotype was counted between two and nine times. The chain has TRBV6-1 and TRBJ2-2, with D unresolved. There are 15 residues in the CDR3. Germline V gives CDR1 MNHNS, CDR2 SASEGT. The V end was cut by 6 bases, the J end by 0 bases, with 11 bases between. In DNA, the CDR3 is TGTGCCAGCAGGGCCGGCATTCCGAACACCGGGGAGCTGTTTTTT. It encodes CASRAGIPNTGELFF.

This clonotype was counted at least ten times. The J gene is TRBJ2-3, the V gene TRBV10-2; 12 bases are a match to TRBD2. Germline assignment: CDR1 WSHSY and CDR2 SAAADI. J lost 5 bases, V lost 6 bases, and 6 bases had no gene match. The CDR3 length is 15 residues. The CDR3: CASRGLAGLGDTQYF. Here the CDR3 DNA reads TGCGCCAGCAGAGGACTAGCGGGATTAGGAGATACGCAGTATTTT.

This clonotype has only a few counts. The gene calls are TRBV6-6 and TRBJ2-4; D may be TRBD1 (6 bases). This CDR3 has 15 amino acids. V lost 5 bases and J 3 bases, leaving 14 bases between the germline ends. Germline loops: CDR1 MNHNY, CDR2 SVGAGI (reference sequence). CDR3 nucleotides: TGTGCCAGCAGTCCTGGACAGACTTTCAAAAACATTCAGTACTTC. The encoded protein is CASSPGQTFKNIQYF.